This TCR beta chain appears in the sequencing data of a study of T cell responses to AZD1222 COVID-19 vaccine. General study points: After the peak T cell response, and only then, were repertoires sampled. Donors skewed white British and female; clonal diversity was possibly underestimated. Epitopes outside B.1.351 and B.1.1.7 mutated regions reportedly drew nearly half of spike TCRs.

This CDR3 has 12 amino acids. V lost 3 bases to trimming and J lost 3 bases, with 6 bases between them. Germline CDR1 ENHRY, CDR2 SYGVKD. Profiling relied on immunoSEQ multiplex PCR, and the TCRdb table lists in-frame clones only, not all of them. Counted here are some 130,000 clones, roughly 93% occurring once; the ten biggest clones make up 6.5% to 8.5%. About this clone: Its antigen is unknown.

The clonotype was recovered from an adult who received the AZD1222 COVID-19 vaccine. The input for sequencing was peripheral blood, taken 28 days after the second AZD1222 dose. V usage is TRBV10-3 and J usage is TRBJ2-7; D is perhaps TRBD2 (5 bases). The CDR3: CAISDRGYEQYF. CDR3 coding DNA: TGTGCCATCAGTGATCGGGGCTACGAGCAGTACTTC.